The 23 T cell receptor beta chains below were found in one sample sequenced in a study of cytomegalovirus exposure and HLA in healthy donors. The study ran its PCR with 60 Vbeta and 13 Jbeta primers. TCRdb's table, derived via immunoSEQ multiplex PCR, lists solely in-frame clones and lacks some. Here the sample spans approximately 190,000 clones, over 70% being singletons. The sequenced sample consisted of PBMCs. The source of these receptors is a man in his fifties or sixties in good health and CMV-seronegative.

With respect to this clone: Its ends do not fully match the called genes, so a read error is possible. The rearrangement links TRBV7-9 to TRBJ2-1; a weak D match, TRBD2 (5 bases). Germline V gene data show CDR1 as SEHNR and CDR2 as FQNEAQ (reference sequence). This CDR3 region has 16 residues. The CDR3 spells CSSSLHPGISYNEQFF. The CDR3 DNA sequence: TGTTCCAGCAGCTTACATCCGGGGATCTCCTACAATGAGCAGTTCTTC.

The chain recombines TRBV25-1 with TRBJ2-7, with 9 bases that match TRBD1. Germline lookup yields CDR1 MGHDK and CDR2 SYGVNS. The CDR3 contains 15 residues. The V gene end was trimmed by 4 bases and the J gene end by 3 bases; junction bases not matched to a gene: 7. The CDR3, as DNA: TGTGCCAGCAGTGGCACGGGACAGGGCTTCTACGAGCAGTACTTC. Translating it yields CASSGTGQGFYEQYF.

V usage is TRBV5-6 and J usage is TRBJ2-2; the match to TRBD2 covers 9 bases. The CDR3 covers 18 residues. Losses at the gene ends were 6 bases for V and 1 base for J; bases not matched to a gene: 13. In germline, CDR1 is SGHDT, CDR2 YYEEEE. DNA for the CDR3: TGTGCCAGCATCAGGAGGGCTAGCGGGACTAAGAACACCGGGGAGCTGTTTTTT. Residues: CASIRRASGTKNTGELFF.

The DNA for the CDR3 is TGTGCCAGCTCACCATCCGGTTACTCCTACGAGCAGTACTTC. Protein product: CASSPSGYSYEQYF. The V gene is TRBV18, the J gene TRBJ2-7; D is undetermined. Trimming pared 2 bases from V and 0 bases from J, leaving 8 bases between. CDR3 length: 14 residues. CDR1 and CDR2 (germline): KGHSH, LQKENI.

V is TRBV6-1 and J is TRBJ2-3, with a weak D call TRBD1 (6 bases). Trimming removed 3 bases at V and 2 bases at J, with 12 bases between. Germline V CDR1 and CDR2: MNHNS, SASEGT. The CDR3 contains 15 residues. The CDR3 bases are TGTGCCAGCAGTGATCAGGGGTCGTACACAGATACGCAGTATTTT. Translation: CASSDQGSYTDTQYF.

The gene calls are TRBV27 and TRBJ2-5; possibly TRBD2 for D (6 bases). V gave up 5 bases and J gave up 0 bases, with 13 bases separating them. The length of the CDR3 is 15 residues. Germline V gene lookup returns CDR1 MNHEY and CDR2 SMNVEV (reference sequence). The CDR3 bases are TGTGCCAGCAGTCCACCGGGGAGGTACCAAGAGACCCAGTACTTC. Translating gives CASSPPGRYQETQYF.

There are a few counts of this clone. The CDR3 here is CASSLTYEQYF. The CDR3 bases are TGTGCCAGCAGCTTAACATACGAGCAGTACTTC. This chain connects TRBV7-9 to TRBJ2-7; D gene uncertain. Germline CDR1 is SEHNR and CDR2 is FQNEAQ (reference sequence). The V end was cut by 2 bases, the J end by 4 bases, with 3 bases between. The CDR3 totals 11 residues.

This clone was observed a few times. The genes are TRBV5-1 and TRBJ2-1, with D possibly being TRBD2 (5 bases). Trimming stripped 8 bases from V and 1 base from J, with 10 bases between. Per germline, CDR1 SGHRS and CDR2 YFSETQ. There are 13 residues in the CDR3. The CDR3 loop reads CARWTESYNEQFF. The CDR3 DNA reads as TGCGCCAGGTGGACTGAGTCCTACAATGAGCAGTTCTTC.

The J gene is TRBJ2-3, the V gene TRBV10-1, with D maybe TRBD2 (6 bases). This CDR3 has 16 amino acids. CDR1 and CDR2 (germline): WNHNN, SYGVQD (reference sequence). V was clipped by 0 bases and J by 4 bases, with 14 bases between them. The CDR3 loop is CASSESVGGGADTQYF. The CDR3 DNA is TGCGCCAGCAGTGAGTCGGTCGGCGGAGGGGCAGATACGCAGTATTTT.

This sequence joins TRBV11-3 and TRBJ2-2; 10 nucleotides line up with TRBD1. Germline V gene data show CDR1 as SGHNT and CDR2 as YENEEA. The CDR3 is 16 residues long. Trimming cost V 2 bases and J 4 bases; bases outside gene matches: 4. CDR3 bases: TGTGCCAGCAGCTTATTTGGGACAGGGGTCACCGGGGAGCTGTTTTTT. Translating it yields CASSLFGTGVTGELFF.

The CDR3 reads CASSPGRGETQYF. The CDR3 region has the DNA TGTGCCAGCAGCCCCGGCCGGGGGGAGACCCAGTACTTC. The genes are TRBV7-3 and TRBJ2-5; TRBD2 is a possible D gene (6 bases). V was cut by 5 bases and J by 5 bases, with 12 bases left in between. Germline V lookup: CDR1 SGHTA, CDR2 FQGTGA. The CDR3 runs to 13 residues. The variable domain in full, with the rest retrieved from reference TRBV7-3 and TRBJ2-5, is GAGVSQTPSNKVTEKGKYVELRCDPISGHTALYWYRQSLGQGPEFLIYFQGTGAADDSGLPNDRFFAVRPEGSVSTLKIQRTERGDSAVYLCASSPGRGETQYFGPGTRLLVL.

This clone turned up a few times. V usage is TRBV28 and J usage is TRBJ2-4; D possibly corresponds to TRBD2 (7 bases). This CDR3 comprises 17 residues. Per the germline V gene, CDR1 is MDHEN and CDR2 is SYDVKM. V was cut by 3 bases and J by 8 bases, with 23 bases left in between. CDR3: CASSLRGWGQGRHIQYF. CDR3 nucleotides: TGTGCCAGCAGTTTGCGGGGGTGGGGGCAAGGGCGTCACATTCAGTACTTC.

The chain has TRBV19 and TRBJ2-7, with a tentative D call TRBD1 (5 bases). The germline V gene encodes CDR1 LNHDA and CDR2 SQIVND (reference sequence). V was shortened by 9 bases and J by 0 bases, with 18 bases between the two germline ends. The CDR3 length is 15 residues. DNA for the CDR3: TGTGCCAGCGCCCCCTGGGGCGGCAGCTCCTACGAGCAGTACTTC. Its protein product is CASAPWGGSSYEQYF.

The genes are TRBV27 and TRBJ2-1, with TRBD2 identical over 7 bases. The CDR3 loop spans 14 amino acids. Germline CDR1 is MNHEY and CDR2 is SMNVEV (reference sequence). V gave up 3 bases and J gave up 6 bases; unmatched junction bases: 5. The CDR3 DNA sequence: TGTGCCAGCAGTTTGTCGGGGGGATTCAATGAGCAGTTCTTC. It codes for CASSLSGGFNEQFF.

The chain uses TRBV18 and TRBJ1-1, with D possibly being TRBD1 (5 bases). Germline V lookup: CDR1 KGHSH, CDR2 LQKENI. V gave up 7 bases and J gave up 4 bases, with 13 bases separating them. CDR3 size: 13 residues. The DNA of the CDR3 is TGTGCCAGCTGGCGGGGGGGTCCCACTGAAGCTTTCTTT. Amino acids: CASWRGGPTEAFF.

Details on this clone: The sample contains more than one DNA sequence encoding this CDR3. The chain links TRBV5-1 to TRBJ1-4; D might be TRBD1 (6 bases). CDR1 is SGHRS, CDR2 YFSETQ, per germline. Trimming removed 2 bases at V and 5 bases at J, with 10 bases between. The CDR3 is 14 residues long. This CDR3 is CASSFGQGNEKLFF. CDR3 sequence (DNA): TGCGCCAGCAGCTTTGGGCAGGGGAATGAAAAACTGTTTTTT.

Note on this clone: The same CDR3 is also encoded by other DNA sequences in this sample. The CDR3 protein is CASSLDRGYSPLHF. For the CDR3, the DNA is TGTGCCAGCAGTTTGGACAGGGGATATTCACCCCTCCACTTT. This chain connects TRBV27 to TRBJ1-6; 9 bases are a match to TRBD1. The CDR3 covers 14 residues. CDR1 is MNHEY and CDR2 is SMNVEV in the germline V gene (reference sequence). With V trimmed by 3 bases and J by 8 bases, 2 bases remained unmatched.

This chain connects TRBV27 to TRBJ1-5, with D possibly being TRBD1 (6 bases). This CDR3 region has 17 residues. With 6 bases removed from V and 4 bases from J, the gap between germline ends came to 22 bases. Germline assignment: CDR1 MNHEY and CDR2 SMNVEV (reference sequence). CDR3 bases: TGTGCCAGCAGCCCGAGGGGGGGGCGAGGGCGAAATCAGCCCCAGCATTTT. Translated: CASSPRGGRGRNQPQHF.

This rearrangement joins TRBV4-3 to TRBJ1-3; 7 nucleotides align to TRBD1. The junction had 13 bases not matched to a gene; V was cut back by 3 bases and J by 8 bases. Germline CDR1 LGHNA, CDR2 YSLEER. CDR3 length equals 16 residues. The CDR3 spells CASSQTPPGQSDTIYF. CDR3 coding DNA: TGCGCCAGCAGCCAGACCCCTCCGGGACAGTCGGACACCATATATTTT.

This chain connects TRBV5-1 to TRBJ1-6, with 11 bases fitting TRBD1. The trim removed 3 bases at V and 7 bases at J, leaving 6 bases unmatched. The germline CDR1 and CDR2 sequences are SGHRS and YFSETQ. This CDR3 spans 16 amino acids. CDR3 residues: CASSWGQGEGNSPLHF. As DNA, the CDR3 is TGCGCCAGCAGCTGGGGACAGGGGGAGGGGAATTCACCCCTCCACTTT.

This chain connects TRBV5-4 to TRBJ2-2; no definite D call. The germline V gene has CDR1 SGHNT and CDR2 YYREEE (reference sequence). The CDR3 length is 16 residues. V was pared by 4 bases and J by 0 bases, with 13 bases between. CDR3 sequence: CASSKTSNANTGELFF. The CDR3 coding sequence is TGTGCCAGCAGCAAAACGAGCAATGCGAACACCGGGGAGCTGTTTTTT.

In this sample, this clone turned up a few times. This rearrangement joins TRBV4-3 to TRBJ1-6, with D hard to call. There are 14 residues in the CDR3. V was cut by 1 base and J by 8 bases, with 9 bases left in between. Germline V lookup: CDR1 LGHNA, CDR2 YSLEER. In nucleotides, the CDR3 is TGCGCCAGCAGCCAAGGAGAAACAGATTCACCCCTCCACTTT. Translation: CASSQGETDSPLHF.

The V gene is TRBV27, the J gene TRBJ2-7; D remains ambiguous. CDR1 and CDR2 from the germline V gene are MNHEY and SMNVEV (reference sequence). CDR3 size: 13 residues. V lost 6 bases and J 0 bases, leaving 9 bases between the germline ends. The CDR3 DNA reads as TGTGCCAGCAGGGGCCAGAGCTCCTACGAGCAGTACTTC. Translating it yields CASRGQSSYEQYF.